Sequencing of this T cell receptor (beta chain) was carried out in a study of technical replicates of blood from a few donors. Clones were sequenced by immunoSEQ multiplex PCR, and TCRdb holds only the in-frame ones, with some missing. The sample has tens of thousands of clones; roughly 90% are singletons. This clone was found once. This TCR was sampled from a human donor in good health. Material: T cells isolated from PBMCs.

The CDR3 region is CASRQGPNTGELFF. For the CDR3, the DNA is TGTGCCAGCAGACAGGGCCCGAACACCGGGGAGCTGTTTTTT. The V gene is TRBV9, the J gene TRBJ2-2; perhaps TRBD1 as D (6 bases). This CDR3 region has 14 residues. CDR1 and CDR2 (germline): SGDLS, YYNGEE. Trimming stripped 5 bases from V and 0 bases from J, with 8 bases between.